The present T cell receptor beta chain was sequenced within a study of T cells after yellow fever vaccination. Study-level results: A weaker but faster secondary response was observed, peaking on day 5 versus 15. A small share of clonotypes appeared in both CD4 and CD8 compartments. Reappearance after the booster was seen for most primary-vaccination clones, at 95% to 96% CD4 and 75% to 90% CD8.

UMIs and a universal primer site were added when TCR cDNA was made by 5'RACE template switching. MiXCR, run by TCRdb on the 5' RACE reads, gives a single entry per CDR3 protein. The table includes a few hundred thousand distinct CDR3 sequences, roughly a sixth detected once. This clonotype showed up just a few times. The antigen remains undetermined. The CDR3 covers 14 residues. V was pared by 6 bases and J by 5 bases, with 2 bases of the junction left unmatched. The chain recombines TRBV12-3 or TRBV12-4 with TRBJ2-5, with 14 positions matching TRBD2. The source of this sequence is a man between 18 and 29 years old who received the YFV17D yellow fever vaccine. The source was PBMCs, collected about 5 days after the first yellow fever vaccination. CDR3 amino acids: CASRGLAGVETQYF. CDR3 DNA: TGTGCCAGCAGGGGACTAGCGGGGGTGGAGACCCAGTACTTC.